This T cell receptor (beta chain) was sequenced in a study of cytomegalovirus exposure and HLA in healthy donors. CDR3 length: 15 residues. The V gene lost 8 bases and the J gene lost 0 bases, with 14 bases spanning the gap. The germline CDR1 and CDR2 sequences are MDHEN and SYDVKM. Clones were sequenced by immunoSEQ multiplex PCR, and TCRdb holds only the in-frame ones, with some missing. The data contain fewer than 250,000 clones, around 87% of them singletons. General study points: Cytomegalovirus association was listed for about 160 TCR beta chains. Reports credit the classifier with highly specific, highly sensitive diagnosis of cytomegalovirus status. Researchers reported that three CMV-associated chains were confirmed in vitro as CMV antigen-specific.

This clone was found a few times. Its antigen is not known. Sequences were obtained from PBMCs. The sequence was obtained from a woman younger than 35 in good health and CMV-seropositive. The chain is built from TRBV28 and TRBJ1-3; D is unclear. Here the CDR3 DNA reads TGTGCCAGCTCCCTGGGCTTTCACTCTGGAAACACCATATATTTT. This codes for CASSLGFHSGNTIYF.